This passage covers 14 T cell receptor beta chains from one sample sequenced in a study of blood T cell repertoires in COVID-19. TCRdb's table, derived via immunoSEQ multiplex PCR, lists solely in-frame clones and lacks some. The table lists 150,000 to 200,000 clones, more than 75% of them singletons. The sample comprised peripheral blood. The receptors were sampled from a man in his forties or fifties with active or convalescent COVID-19.

V and J are TRBV4-3 and TRBJ2-2, with D tentatively TRBD2 (5 bases). The germline CDR1 and CDR2 sequences are LGHNA and YSLEER. The ends were cut back, 6 bases at V and 3 bases at J, with 14 bases in the middle. This CDR3 has 15 amino acids. The CDR3 loop reads CASRGGPGDTGELFF. The CDR3 DNA follows: TGCGCCAGCAGGGGCGGGCCCGGGGACACCGGGGAGCTGTTTTTT.

The chain employs TRBV24-1 and TRBJ2-5; D is possibly TRBD2 (6 bases). CDR3 length equals 14 residues. The V gene lost 2 bases and the J gene lost 3 bases, with 9 bases spanning the gap. The V gene's germline CDR1 is KGHDR and CDR2 SFDVKD. The CDR3 sequence: CATSDYSGEETQYF. DNA of the CDR3: TGTGCCACCAGTGATTATAGCGGAGAAGAGACCCAGTACTTC.

The V and J genes are TRBV5-1 and TRBJ2-3; 7 nucleotides line up with TRBD1. V shed 3 bases, J shed 6 bases, and the junction held 7 bases outside the gene matches. The CDR3 sequence is 14 residues long. The germline V gene has CDR1 SGHRS and CDR2 YFSETQ. The CDR3 nucleotides read TGCGCCAGCAGCTCGACAGGGAGTGGGGATACGCAGTATTTT. Translated: CASSSTGSGDTQYF.

This clone was found once. The chain recombines TRBV28 with TRBJ1-2, with TRBD1 matching over 7 bases. The CDR3 is made up of 16 amino acids. Germline loops: CDR1 MDHEN, CDR2 SYDVKM. After removal of 6 bases from V and 2 bases from J, the junction contained 12 bases not matched to a gene. CDR3 DNA: TGTGCCAGCAGCCGCAACCCGGGACAGCCGAACTATGGCTACACCTTC. Its protein is CASSRNPGQPNYGYTF.

The V gene is TRBV14, the J gene TRBJ2-6, with a weak D call TRBD2 (6 bases). Trimming removed 3 bases from V and 0 bases from J, with 12 bases in between. This CDR3 comprises 17 residues. The V gene's germline CDR1 is SGHDN and CDR2 FVKESK. CDR3 sequence: CASSQAGRLSGANVLTF. DNA for the CDR3: TGTGCCAGCAGCCAGGCGGGACGGCTCTCTGGGGCCAACGTCCTGACTTTC.

This chain uses TRBV9 with TRBJ1-4; 9 bases fit TRBD1. Trimming cost V 3 bases and J 13 bases; bases outside gene matches: 4. Germline CDR1 and CDR2: SGDLS and YYNGEE. This CDR3 has 12 amino acids. The CDR3 loop reads CASSAQTGGLFF. The CDR3 DNA reads TGTGCCAGCAGCGCCCAGACAGGGGGACTGTTTTTT.

The J gene is TRBJ1-4, the V gene TRBV27, with D unclear. V lost 5 bases and J 8 bases, leaving 21 bases between the germline ends. Germline lookup yields CDR1 MNHEY and CDR2 SMNVEV (reference sequence). This CDR3 is built from 16 residues. CDR3 in amino acids: CASSPETGSRSEKLFF. The DNA for the CDR3 is TGTGCCAGCAGTCCGGAGACCGGGTCCCGGAGCGAAAAACTGTTTTTT.

This sequence joins TRBV28 and TRBJ2-7, with TRBD1 matching 9 bases. Germline CDR1 and CDR2: MDHEN and SYDVKM. The CDR3 is 16 residues long. V shed 4 bases, J shed 2 bases, and the junction held 9 bases outside the gene matches. The CDR3 region has the DNA TGTGCCAGCAGTTCCCCGACAGGGGGACTAACCTACGAGCAGTACTTC. Translating it yields CASSSPTGGLTYEQYF.

V is TRBV12-3 or TRBV12-4 and J is TRBJ2-7, with D tentatively TRBD2 (6 bases). The CDR3 length is 12 residues. The germline V and J ends were trimmed by 5 bases and 6 bases, with 11 bases remaining between them. The CDR3 DNA sequence: TGTGCCAGCAGTCCCGGGAGTCCCGAGCAGTACTTC. It is translated as CASSPGSPEQYF.

The chain combines TRBV7-2 with TRBJ2-1, with D perhaps matching TRBD2 (5 bases). Trimming shortened V by 2 bases and J by 7 bases, and 12 bases separated the two germline ends. Germline lookup yields CDR1 SGHTA and CDR2 FQGNSA. The CDR3 runs 14 residues. The CDR3 region is CASSLSSGSNEQFF. DNA for the CDR3: TGTGCCAGCAGCTTATCCTCGGGGAGTAATGAGCAGTTCTTC.

This clone was detected only once. The chain is built from TRBV5-1 and TRBJ2-2; TRBD2 matches 10 bases. Germline V gene data show CDR1 as SGHRS and CDR2 as YFSETQ. V gave up 0 bases and J gave up 4 bases; unmatched junction bases: 3. The CDR3 length is 16 residues. The CDR3 nucleotides read TGCGCCAGCAGCTTGGAGGCTAGCGGGAGCACCGGGGAGCTGTTTTTT. It codes for CASSLEASGSTGELFF.

The V call is TRBV4-1, the J call TRBJ1-5, with 9 bases aligning to TRBD1. The germline V gene encodes CDR1 MGHRA and CDR2 YSYEKL. The CDR3 is made up of 20 amino acids. V trimming: 6 bases; J trimming: 4 bases; junction bases outside the gene matches: 22. The CDR3 coding sequence is TGCGCCAGCAGTCCAGAGGGTGGGGGACAGGGCCTCTTTTTAAATCAGCCCCAGCATTTT. Protein sequence: CASSPEGGGQGLFLNQPQHF.

The chain employs TRBV19 and TRBJ1-1; perhaps TRBD1 as D (5 bases). Germline CDR1 reads LNHDA; CDR2 reads SQIVND (reference sequence). The CDR3 is 13 residues long. With 6 bases removed from V and 3 bases from J, the gap between germline ends came to 11 bases. This CDR3 reads CASSASRDTEAFF. Written as DNA, the CDR3 is TGTGCCAGTAGCGCCTCCAGGGACACTGAAGCTTTCTTT.

V is TRBV3-1 (or the pseudogene TRBV3-2) and J is TRBJ2-6; D might be TRBD1 (6 bases). V was pared by 0 bases and J by 0 bases, with 24 bases between. The germline V gene encodes CDR1 LGHDT and CDR2 YNNKEL (reference sequence). The CDR3 is 22 amino acids. In nucleotides, the CDR3 is TGTGCCAGCAGCCAAGATCAAGGTTTCACTTTAGGGGGAAGCTCTGGGGCCAACGTCCTGACTTTC. Residues: CASSQDQGFTLGGSSGANVLTF.